A single sample gave rise to the 15 T cell receptor beta chains below, sequenced in a study of CD8+ T cells in alopecia areata. Reverse transcription of extracted RNA yielded cDNA, which provided the sequencing template. The repertoire was sequenced with immunoSEQ multiplex PCR; TCRdb's copy has only in-frame clones and lacks some. In the table there are 150,000 to 200,000 clones, 50% to 60% of which are singletons. Material: CD4+ T cells sorted from blood. These receptors were collected from a human donor in good health.

The V call is TRBV5-1, the J call TRBJ1-2; TRBD1 is a possible D gene (6 bases). Trimming cost V 0 bases and J 3 bases, with 9 bases left between them. Germline-derived CDR1 and CDR2 are SGHRS and YFSETQ. The CDR3 extends over 14 amino acids. CDR3 residues: CASSLGGGDYGYTF. CDR3 DNA sequence: TGCGCCAGCAGCTTGGGAGGGGGAGACTATGGCTACACCTTC.

The chain has TRBV28 and TRBJ2-5, with D possibly being TRBD1 or TRBD2 (5 bases each). The CDR3 is 14 amino acids. CDR1 MDHEN and CDR2 SYDVKM come from the germline V gene. Trimming took off 6 bases at V and 4 bases at J, with 15 bases between the two ends. DNA of the CDR3: TGTGCCAGCAGCCTTCCGGCAGGGAGAGAGACCCAGTACTTC. Translation gives CASSLPAGRETQYF.

The rearrangement links TRBV11-1 to TRBJ1-1, with D possibly being TRBD1 (5 bases). The CDR3 extends over 13 amino acids. Trimming shortened V by 1 base and J by 8 bases, and 11 bases separated the two germline ends. Germline V gives CDR1 SGHAT, CDR2 FQDESV (reference sequence). The CDR3 here is CASSLVGQREAFF. CDR3 sequence (DNA): TGTGCCAGCAGCTTAGTGGGGCAGCGGGAAGCTTTCTTT.

J is TRBJ2-1 and V is TRBV30, with 8 positions matching TRBD1. The CDR3 contains 12 residues. The V gene's germline CDR1 is GTSNPN and CDR2 SVGIG (reference sequence). The V gene end was trimmed by 8 bases and the J gene end by 14 bases; junction bases not matched to a gene: 14. In DNA form, the CDR3 reads TGTGCCGGCAAGCTGGACAGGGCAGGGGAGTTCTTC. This encodes CAGKLDRAGEFF.

The chain combines TRBV5-1 with TRBJ2-1; 8 bases agree with TRBD1. Germline CDR1 and CDR2: SGHRS and YFSETQ. CDR3 length: 16 amino acids. With V trimmed by 3 bases and J by 7 bases, 12 bases remained unmatched. The CDR3: CASSSEGGQVNNEQFF. In nucleotides, the CDR3 is TGCGCCAGCAGCTCCGAGGGGGGACAGGTGAATAATGAGCAGTTCTTC.

In its sample, this clone was seen a few times. The chain carries TRBV4-1 and TRBJ2-7; TRBD1 might be the D (6 bases). V lost 5 bases and J 2 bases, leaving 16 bases between the germline ends. Germline CDR1 is MGHRA and CDR2 is YSYEKL. CDR3 length equals 15 residues. This CDR3 reads CASSTVPTGTYEQYF. The CDR3 nucleotides are TGCGCCAGCAGCACGGTTCCTACAGGGACCTACGAGCAGTACTTC.

In the case of this clone: The sample holds other DNA sequences that translate to the same CDR3. This chain connects TRBV9 to TRBJ2-5; D might be TRBD2 (6 bases). The CDR3 has 12 residues. Trimming took 4 bases from V and 3 from J, leaving 7 bases between them. CDR1 and CDR2 (germline): SGDLS, YYNGEE. The CDR3 nucleotides read TGTGCCAGCAGCCCGGGGGAAGAGACCCAGTACTTC. Encoded protein: CASSPGEETQYF.

This chain uses TRBV29-1 with TRBJ2-6, with D possibly called TRBD1 or TRBD2 (5 bases each). The CDR3 runs 17 residues. CDR1 is SQVTM and CDR2 is ANQGSEA in the germline V gene. Trimming left V 4 bases short and J 0 bases short, with 16 bases between. CDR3 sequence (DNA): TGCAGCGTTGGGACGGGGCAGGCCGTCTCTGGGGCCAACGTCCTGACTTTC. Translated, it gives CSVGTGQAVSGANVLTF.

By sample fraction, this clone is medium-sized. This rearrangement joins TRBV7-8 to TRBJ2-7; D possibly corresponds to TRBD1 (5 bases). The CDR3 length is 15 residues. V was clipped by 1 base and J by 3 bases, with 13 bases between them. Per germline, CDR1 SGHVS and CDR2 FQNEAQ. This CDR3 is CASSLEAGANYEQYF. CDR3 sequence (DNA): TGTGCCAGCAGCTTAGAAGCTGGGGCCAACTACGAGCAGTACTTC. Combining the CDR3 with reference TRBV7-8 and TRBJ2-7 gives the whole variable domain GAGVSQSPRYKVAKRGQDVALRCDPISGHVSLFWYQQALGQGPEFLTYFQNEAQLDKSGLPSDRFFAERPEGSVSTLKIQRTQQEDSAVYLCASSLEAGANYEQYFGPGTRLTVT.

The chain has TRBV27 and TRBJ1-2, with TRBD1 identical over 8 bases. The CDR3 consists of 15 residues. The V segment lost 2 bases and the J segment 2 bases; nucleotides outside the gene matches: 4. Germline values: CDR1 MNHEY, CDR2 SMNVEV (reference sequence). CDR3 sequence (DNA): TGTGCCAGCAGTTTACGGGGACAGGAAAACTATGGCTACACCTTC. Protein: CASSLRGQENYGYTF.

This chain links TRBV2 with TRBJ1-1; perhaps TRBD1 as D (5 bases). Looked up from germline, CDR1 is SNHLY and CDR2 is FYNNEI. This CDR3 comprises 15 residues. The ends were cut back, 4 bases at V and 2 bases at J, with 14 bases in the middle. The CDR3 DNA reads as TGTGCCAGCAGTGCAACTGCGACAGCTAACACTGAAGCTTTCTTT. Translated, it gives CASSATATANTEAFF. Full variable domain (outside the CDR3, taken from reference TRBV2 and TRBJ1-1): EPEVTQTPSHQVTQMGQEVILRCVPISNHLYFYWYRQILGQKVEFLVSFYNNEISEKSEIFDDQFSVERPDGSNFTLKIRSTKLEDSAMYFCASSATATANTEAFFGQGTRLTVV.

The chain carries TRBV29-1 and TRBJ1-2; 11 bases agree with TRBD1. Trimming removed 1 base from V and 8 bases from J; junction bases left unmatched: 9. This CDR3 is built from 15 residues. Germline V gene data show CDR1 as SQVTM and CDR2 as ANQGSEA. CDR3 residues: CSVEVRTGGVEGYTF. CDR3 coding DNA: TGCAGCGTTGAAGTAAGGACAGGGGGCGTGGAGGGCTACACCTTC.

This clone was found once. V and J are TRBV4-1 and TRBJ1-5; no clear D. There are 15 residues in the CDR3. Germline values: CDR1 MGHRA, CDR2 YSYEKL. Trimming stripped 5 bases from V and 0 bases from J, with 11 bases between. CDR3 nucleotides: TGCGCCAGCAGCTCCCTGACGGATAGCAATCAGCCCCAGCATTTT. This encodes CASSSLTDSNQPQHF.

Turning to this clone: Additional DNA sequences in this sample encode the identical CDR3. CDR3 residues: CASSQDGRGGNQPQHF. Written as DNA, the CDR3 is TGCGCCAGCAGCCAAGACGGCAGGGGAGGCAATCAGCCCCAGCATTTT. J is TRBJ1-5 and V is TRBV4-1; maybe TRBD1 (6 bases). CDR1 is MGHRA, CDR2 YSYEKL, per germline. The V end lost 0 bases, the J end lost 2 bases, and 11 bases lay between the germline ends. This CDR3 contains 16 residues.

This clone was seen only a few times. The V call is TRBV5-6, the J call TRBJ1-5, with 12 bases identical to TRBD1. The CDR3 runs to 16 residues. CDR1 is SGHDT, CDR2 YYEEEE, per germline. With 1 base clipped from V and 7 bases from J, the junction kept 6 bases outside the gene matches. This CDR3 reads CASSLYGTGGGQPQHF. In DNA form, the CDR3 reads TGTGCCAGCAGCTTGTACGGGACAGGGGGCGGACAGCCCCAGCATTTT.